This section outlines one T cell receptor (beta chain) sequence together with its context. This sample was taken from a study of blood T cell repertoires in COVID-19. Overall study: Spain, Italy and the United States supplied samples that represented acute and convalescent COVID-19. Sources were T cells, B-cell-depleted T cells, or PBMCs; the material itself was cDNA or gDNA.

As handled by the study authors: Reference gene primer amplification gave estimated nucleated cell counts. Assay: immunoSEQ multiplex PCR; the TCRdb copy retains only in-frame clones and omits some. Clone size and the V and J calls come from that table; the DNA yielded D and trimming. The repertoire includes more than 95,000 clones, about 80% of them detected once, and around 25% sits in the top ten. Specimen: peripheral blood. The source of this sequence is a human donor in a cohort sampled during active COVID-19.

DNA of the CDR3: TGTGCCAGTAGTATACGTCCGGGACTAACCTACACCGGGGAGCTGTTTTTT. Its translation: CASSIRPGLTYTGELFF. The V call is TRBV19, the J call TRBJ2-2; TRBD2 agrees at 7 bases. V shed 2 bases and J 3 bases; nucleotides not matched to a gene: 9. CDR1 is LNHDA, CDR2 SQIVND, per germline (reference sequence). The CDR3 length is 17 residues.